This TCR beta chain was identified during a study of blood T cell repertoires in COVID-19. Study information: The United States, Italy and Spain supplied acute and convalescent COVID-19 samples.

V lost 8 bases to trimming and J lost 4 bases, with 9 bases between them. Germline V gene data show CDR1 as SGHTA and CDR2 as FQGNSA. The CDR3 runs 12 residues. Only in-frame clones appear in the TCRdb table, and some are missing; sequencing was by immunoSEQ multiplex PCR. This table holds roughly 140,000 clones, approximately 80% found once. Sequencing was done on a sample of peripheral blood. The chain couples TRBV7-2 to TRBJ1-5, with a tentative D call TRBD1 (5 bases). The TCR originated in a woman in her 50s in a cohort sampled during active or convalescent COVID-19. The CDR3 spells CASRSGNQPQHF. The CDR3 coding sequence is TGTGCCAGCCGATCAGGGAATCAGCCCCAGCATTTT.